Below, 2 T cell receptor beta chains from the same sample are listed, as sequenced in a study of T cell changes during pregnancy in multiple sclerosis. The protocol was immunoSEQ multiplex PCR, while the TCRdb copy is restricted to in-frame clones and leaves out a portion. The repertoire holds about 70,000 clones, with 75% to 95% as singletons. This material consisted of peripheral blood, taken in the first trimester of pregnancy. These receptor sequences come from a female donor with multiple sclerosis, enrolled in a pregnancy study.

The V and J genes are TRBV29-1 and TRBJ2-1; 9 bases are a match to TRBD1. V was clipped by 6 bases and J by 1 base; unmatched bases: 4. Germline V lookup: CDR1 SQVTM, CDR2 ANQGSEA. CDR3 length equals 14 residues. The CDR3 sequence is CSVLGQGSYNEQFF. The CDR3, as DNA: TGCAGCGTCCTCGGACAGGGGTCCTACAATGAGCAGTTCTTC.

The V call is TRBV5-4, the J call TRBJ2-3; 11 nucleotides match TRBD2. The germline V gene has CDR1 SGHNT and CDR2 YYREEE (reference sequence). Losses at the gene ends were 0 bases for V and 4 bases for J; bases not matched to a gene: 7. This CDR3 comprises 17 residues. The CDR3 reads CASSLGLAGGPADTQYF. Here the CDR3 DNA reads TGTGCCAGCAGCTTGGGGTTAGCGGGAGGGCCCGCAGATACGCAGTATTTT. The full variable domain, in which reference TRBV5-4 and TRBJ2-3 provide the parts outside the CDR3, is ETGVTQSPTHLIKTRGQQVTLRCSSQSGHNTVSWYQQALGQGPQFIFQYYREEENGRGNFPPRFSGLQFPNYSSELNVNALELDDSALYLCASSLGLAGGPADTQYFGPGTRLTVL.